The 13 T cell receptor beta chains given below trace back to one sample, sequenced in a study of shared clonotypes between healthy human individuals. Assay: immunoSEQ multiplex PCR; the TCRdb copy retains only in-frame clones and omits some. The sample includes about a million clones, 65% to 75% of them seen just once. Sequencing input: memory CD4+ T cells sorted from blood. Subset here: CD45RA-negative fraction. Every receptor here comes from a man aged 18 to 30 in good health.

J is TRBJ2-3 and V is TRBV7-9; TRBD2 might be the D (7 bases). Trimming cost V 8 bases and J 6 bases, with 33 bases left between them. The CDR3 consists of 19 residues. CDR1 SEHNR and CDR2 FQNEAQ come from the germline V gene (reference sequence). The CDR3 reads CASGRMAGANPRVMDTQYF. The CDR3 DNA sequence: TGTGCCAGCGGCCGAATGGCGGGGGCCAACCCACGTGTGATGGATACGCAGTATTTT.

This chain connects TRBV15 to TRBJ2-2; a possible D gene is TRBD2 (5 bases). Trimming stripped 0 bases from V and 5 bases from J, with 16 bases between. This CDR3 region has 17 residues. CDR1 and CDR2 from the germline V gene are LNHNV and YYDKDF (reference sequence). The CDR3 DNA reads TGTGCCACCAGCAGAGAGAACACCGGGATCAAAACCGGGGAGCTGTTTTTT. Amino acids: CATSRENTGIKTGELFF. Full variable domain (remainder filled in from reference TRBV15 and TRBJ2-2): DAMVIQNPRYQVTQFGKPVTLSCSQTLNHNVMYWYQQKSSQAPKLLFHYYDKDFNNEADTPDNFQSRRPNTSFCFLDIRSPGLGDTAMYLCATSRENTGIKTGELFFGEGSRLTVL.

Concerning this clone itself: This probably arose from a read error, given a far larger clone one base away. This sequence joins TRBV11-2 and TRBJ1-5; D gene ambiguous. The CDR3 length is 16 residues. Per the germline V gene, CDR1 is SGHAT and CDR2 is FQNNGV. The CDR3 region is CVSSPRGARPGQPQHF. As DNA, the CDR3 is TGTGTCAGCAGCCCCCGCGGCGCCCGCCCGGGTCAGCCCCAGCATTTT.

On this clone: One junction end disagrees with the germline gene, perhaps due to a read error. The CDR3 is CASSEPGTGF. DNA of the CDR3: TGTGCCAGCAGTGAACCGGGGACCGGTTTT. The rearrangement links TRBV6-1 to TRBJ1-1, with TRBD1 as a possible D gene (5 bases). CDR3 length equals 10 residues. The germline gives CDR1 MNHNS, CDR2 SASEGT.

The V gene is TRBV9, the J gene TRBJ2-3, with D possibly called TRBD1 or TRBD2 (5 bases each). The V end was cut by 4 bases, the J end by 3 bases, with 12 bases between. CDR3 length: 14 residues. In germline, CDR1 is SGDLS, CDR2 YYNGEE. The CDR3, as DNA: TGTGCCAGCAGCCCGTTAGGGGAGACAGATACGCAGTATTTT. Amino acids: CASSPLGETDTQYF.

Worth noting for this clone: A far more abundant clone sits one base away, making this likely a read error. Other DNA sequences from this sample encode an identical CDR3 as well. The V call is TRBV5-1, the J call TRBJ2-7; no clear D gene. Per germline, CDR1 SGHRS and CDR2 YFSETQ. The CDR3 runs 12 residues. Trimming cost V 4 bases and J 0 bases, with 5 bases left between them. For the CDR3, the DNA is TGCGCCAGCAGCCCGCCCTCCTACGAGCAGTACTTC. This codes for CASSPPSYEQYF. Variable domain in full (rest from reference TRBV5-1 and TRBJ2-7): KAGVTQTPRYLIKTRGQQVTLSCSPISGHRSVSWYQQTPGQGLQFLFEYFSETQRNKGNFPGRFSGRQFSNSRSEMNVSTLELGDSALYLCASSPPSYEQYFGPGTRLTVT.

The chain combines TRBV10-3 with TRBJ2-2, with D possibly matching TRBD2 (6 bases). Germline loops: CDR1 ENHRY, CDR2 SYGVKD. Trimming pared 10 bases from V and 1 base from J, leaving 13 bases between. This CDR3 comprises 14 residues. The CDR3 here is CATTGGVNTGELFF. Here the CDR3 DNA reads TGTGCCACCACGGGCGGGGTGAACACCGGGGAGCTGTTTTTT.

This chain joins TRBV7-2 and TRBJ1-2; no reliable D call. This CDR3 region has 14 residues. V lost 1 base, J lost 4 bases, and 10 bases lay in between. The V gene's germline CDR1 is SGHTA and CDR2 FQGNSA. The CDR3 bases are TGTGCCAGCAGCTTAGTAGGCCAGACCTATGGCTACACCTTC. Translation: CASSLVGQTYGYTF.

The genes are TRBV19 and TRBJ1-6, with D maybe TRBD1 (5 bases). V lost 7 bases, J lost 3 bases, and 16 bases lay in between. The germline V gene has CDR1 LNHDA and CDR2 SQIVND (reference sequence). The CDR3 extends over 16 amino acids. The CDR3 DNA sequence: TGTGCCAGTACCCCCGGGGGGGGAATCTATAATTCACCCCTCCACTTT. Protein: CASTPGGGIYNSPLHF. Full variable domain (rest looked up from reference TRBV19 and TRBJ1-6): DGGITQSPKYLFRKEGQNVTLSCEQNLNHDAMYWYRQDPGQGLRLIYYSQIVNDFQKGDIAEGYSVSREKKESFPLTVTSAQKNPTAFYLCASTPGGGIYNSPLHFGNGTRLTVT.

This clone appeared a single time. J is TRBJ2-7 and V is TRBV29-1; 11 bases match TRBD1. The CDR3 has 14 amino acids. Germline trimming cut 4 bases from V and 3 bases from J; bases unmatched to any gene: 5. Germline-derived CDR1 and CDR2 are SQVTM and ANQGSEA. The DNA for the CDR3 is TGCAGCGTTGGAGGGACAGGGGGGAACTACGAGCAGTACTTC. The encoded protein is CSVGGTGGNYEQYF.

As DNA, the CDR3 is TGTGCCAGCAGCTTGGAAGGGGACTCATATGGCTACACCTTC. Translating it yields CASSLEGDSYGYTF. V gene TRBV5-4 combines with J gene TRBJ1-2; the D gene is possibly TRBD1 (5 bases). CDR1 and CDR2 from the germline V gene are SGHNT and YYREEE (reference sequence). V lost 0 bases to trimming and J lost 5 bases, with 11 bases between them. The CDR3 extends over 14 amino acids.

The CDR3 DNA is TGTGCCGCCGGGAAGGGGTATAATTCACCCCTCCACTTT. It codes for CAAGKGYNSPLHF. The chain couples TRBV6-5 to TRBJ1-6; TRBD1 might be the D (5 bases). Germline CDR1 and CDR2: MNHEY and SVGAGI. CDR3 size: 13 residues. Trimming pared 11 bases from V and 4 bases from J, leaving 12 bases between.

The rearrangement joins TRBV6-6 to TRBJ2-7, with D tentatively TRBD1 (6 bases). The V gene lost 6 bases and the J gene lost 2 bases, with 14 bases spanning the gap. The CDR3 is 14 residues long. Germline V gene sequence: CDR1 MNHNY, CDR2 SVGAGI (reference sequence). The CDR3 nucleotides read TGTGCCAGCAGCTTAACGGGACAAACCTACGAGCAGTACTTC. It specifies CASSLTGQTYEQYF.